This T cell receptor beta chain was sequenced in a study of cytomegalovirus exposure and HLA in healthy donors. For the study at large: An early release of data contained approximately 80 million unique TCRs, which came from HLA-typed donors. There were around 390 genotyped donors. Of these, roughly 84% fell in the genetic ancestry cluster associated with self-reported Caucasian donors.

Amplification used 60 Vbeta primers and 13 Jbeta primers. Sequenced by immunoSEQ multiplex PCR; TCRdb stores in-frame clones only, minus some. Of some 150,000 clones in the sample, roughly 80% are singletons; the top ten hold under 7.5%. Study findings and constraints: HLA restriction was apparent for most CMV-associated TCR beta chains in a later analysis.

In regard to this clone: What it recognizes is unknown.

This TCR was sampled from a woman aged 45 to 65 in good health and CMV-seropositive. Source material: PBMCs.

This CDR3 reads CASSMVFDRRYTEAFF. The CDR3 DNA reads TGTGCCAGTAGTATGGTCTTCGACAGGCGATACACTGAAGCTTTCTTT. This chain connects TRBV19 to TRBJ1-1; D possibly corresponds to TRBD1 (6 bases). V dropped 3 bases and J dropped 3 bases, with 17 bases sitting between them. Looked up from germline, CDR1 is LNHDA and CDR2 is SQIVND (reference sequence). CDR3 length equals 16 residues.